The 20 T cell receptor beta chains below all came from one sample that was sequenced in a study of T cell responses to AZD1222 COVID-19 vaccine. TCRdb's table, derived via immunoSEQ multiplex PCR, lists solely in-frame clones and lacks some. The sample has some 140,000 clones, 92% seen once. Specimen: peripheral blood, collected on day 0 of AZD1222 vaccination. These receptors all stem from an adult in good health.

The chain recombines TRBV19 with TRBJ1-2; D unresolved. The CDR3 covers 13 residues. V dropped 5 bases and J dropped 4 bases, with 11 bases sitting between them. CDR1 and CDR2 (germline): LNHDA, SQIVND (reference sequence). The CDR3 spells CASSDDGFYGYTF. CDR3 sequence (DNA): TGTGCCAGTAGTGATGACGGATTCTATGGCTACACCTTC.

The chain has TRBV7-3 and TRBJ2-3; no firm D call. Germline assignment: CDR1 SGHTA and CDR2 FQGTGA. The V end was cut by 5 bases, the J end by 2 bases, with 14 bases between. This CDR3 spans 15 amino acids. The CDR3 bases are TGTGCCAGCAGCCCCGACCCGGGTCCCACAGATACGCAGTATTTT. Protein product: CASSPDPGPTDTQYF.

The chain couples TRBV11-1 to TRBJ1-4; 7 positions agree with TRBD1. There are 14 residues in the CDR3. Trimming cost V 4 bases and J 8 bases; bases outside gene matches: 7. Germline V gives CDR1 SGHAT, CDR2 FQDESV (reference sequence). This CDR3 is CASSWSGTDEKLFF. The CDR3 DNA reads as TGTGCCAGCAGCTGGTCCGGGACAGACGAAAAACTGTTTTTT.

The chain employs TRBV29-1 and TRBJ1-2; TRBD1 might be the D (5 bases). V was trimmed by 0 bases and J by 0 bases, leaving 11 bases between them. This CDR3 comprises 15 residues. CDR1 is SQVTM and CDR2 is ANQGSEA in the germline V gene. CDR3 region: CSVEETAYTNYGYTF. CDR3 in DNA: TGCAGCGTTGAAGAGACAGCTTACACTAACTATGGCTACACCTTC.

The CDR3 region is CASSNRGPNQPQHF. The CDR3 nucleotides are TGTGCCAGCAGTAACAGGGGACCCAATCAGCCCCAGCATTTT. The chain recombines TRBV6-5 with TRBJ1-5, with 7 positions matching TRBD1. Trimming at V came to 5 bases and at J to 3 bases, leaving 4 bases not matched to a gene. Germline V gene lookup returns CDR1 MNHEY and CDR2 SVGAGI. This CDR3 is 14 amino acids long.

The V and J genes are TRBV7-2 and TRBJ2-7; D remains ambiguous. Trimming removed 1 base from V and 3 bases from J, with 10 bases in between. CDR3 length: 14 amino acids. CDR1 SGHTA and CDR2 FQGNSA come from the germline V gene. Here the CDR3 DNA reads TGTGCCAGCAGCTTAGAGTTTGCGGTCTACGAGCAGTACTTC. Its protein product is CASSLEFAVYEQYF.

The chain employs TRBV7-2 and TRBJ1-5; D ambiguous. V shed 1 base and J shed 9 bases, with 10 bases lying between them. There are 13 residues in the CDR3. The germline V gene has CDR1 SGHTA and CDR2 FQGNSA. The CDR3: CASSLDFPGPQHF. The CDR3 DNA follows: TGTGCCAGCAGCTTAGACTTCCCAGGGCCCCAGCATTTT.

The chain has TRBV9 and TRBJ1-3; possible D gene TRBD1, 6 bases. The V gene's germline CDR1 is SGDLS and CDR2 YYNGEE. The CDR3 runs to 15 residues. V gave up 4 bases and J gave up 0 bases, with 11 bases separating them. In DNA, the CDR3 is TGTGCCAGCAGCCCCCGCAGGGGCTCTGGAAACACCATATATTTT. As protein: CASSPRRGSGNTIYF.

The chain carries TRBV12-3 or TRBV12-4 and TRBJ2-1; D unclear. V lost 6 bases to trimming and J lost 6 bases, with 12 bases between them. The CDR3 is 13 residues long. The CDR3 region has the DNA TGTGCCAGCAGCCGGAGCTCCGCCAATGAGCAGTTCTTC. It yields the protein CASSRSSANEQFF.

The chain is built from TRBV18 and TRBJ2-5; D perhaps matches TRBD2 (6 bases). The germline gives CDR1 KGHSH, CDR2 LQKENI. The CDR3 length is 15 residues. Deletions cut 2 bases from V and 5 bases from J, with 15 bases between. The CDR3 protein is CASSPSRGIGETQYF. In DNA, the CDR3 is TGTGCCAGCTCACCAAGTCGGGGGATAGGGGAGACCCAGTACTTC.

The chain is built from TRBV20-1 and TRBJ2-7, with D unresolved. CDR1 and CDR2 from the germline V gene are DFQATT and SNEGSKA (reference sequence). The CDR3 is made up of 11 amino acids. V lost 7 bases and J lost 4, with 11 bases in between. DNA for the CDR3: TGCAGTGTCCCGGGCCGATACGAGCAGTACTTC. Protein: CSVPGRYEQYF.

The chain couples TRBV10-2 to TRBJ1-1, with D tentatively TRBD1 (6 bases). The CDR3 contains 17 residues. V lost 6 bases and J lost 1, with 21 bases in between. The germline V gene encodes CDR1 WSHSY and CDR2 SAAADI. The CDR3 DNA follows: TGCGCCAGCAGCTTTCCGGGGGGGCGTAGGGCGAACACTGAAGCTTTCTTT. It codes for CASSFPGGRRANTEAFF.

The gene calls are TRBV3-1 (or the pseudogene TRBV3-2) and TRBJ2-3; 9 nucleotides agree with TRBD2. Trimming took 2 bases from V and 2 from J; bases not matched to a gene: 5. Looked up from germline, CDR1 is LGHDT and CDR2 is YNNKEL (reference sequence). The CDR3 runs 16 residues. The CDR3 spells CASSQHASGITDTQYF. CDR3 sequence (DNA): TGTGCCAGCAGCCAACATGCTAGCGGGATCACAGATACGCAGTATTTT.

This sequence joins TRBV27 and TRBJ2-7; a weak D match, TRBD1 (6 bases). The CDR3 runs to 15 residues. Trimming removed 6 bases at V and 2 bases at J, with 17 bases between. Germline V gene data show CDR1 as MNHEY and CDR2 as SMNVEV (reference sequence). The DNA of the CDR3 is TGTGCCAGCAGACTGGACAGTAGGGTTACCTACGAGCAGTACTTC. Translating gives CASRLDSRVTYEQYF.

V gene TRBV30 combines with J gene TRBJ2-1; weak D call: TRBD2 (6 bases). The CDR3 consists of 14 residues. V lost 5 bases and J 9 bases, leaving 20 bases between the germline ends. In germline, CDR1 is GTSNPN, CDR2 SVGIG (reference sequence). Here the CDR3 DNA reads TGTGCCTGGGGTTGGCGGGATGGGCGAGGTGAGCAGTTCTTC. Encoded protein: CAWGWRDGRGEQFF. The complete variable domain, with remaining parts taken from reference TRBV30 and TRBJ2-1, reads SQTIHQWPATLVQPVGSPLSLECTVEGTSNPNLYWYRQAAGRGLQLLFYSVGIGQISSEVPQNLSASRPQDRQFILSSKKLLLSDSGFYLCAWGWRDGRGEQFFGPGTRLTVL.

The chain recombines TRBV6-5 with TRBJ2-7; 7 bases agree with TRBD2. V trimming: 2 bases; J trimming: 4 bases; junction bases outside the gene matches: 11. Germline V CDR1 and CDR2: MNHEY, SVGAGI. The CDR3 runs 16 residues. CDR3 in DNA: TGTGCCAGCAGTTACGGGAGGGACGCCGGACGATACGAGCAGTACTTC. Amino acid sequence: CASSYGRDAGRYEQYF.

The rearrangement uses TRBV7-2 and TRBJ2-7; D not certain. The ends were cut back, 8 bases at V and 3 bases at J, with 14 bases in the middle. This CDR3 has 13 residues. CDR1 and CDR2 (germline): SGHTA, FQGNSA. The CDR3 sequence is CASAQGANYEQYF. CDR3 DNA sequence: TGTGCCAGCGCGCAAGGAGCCAACTACGAGCAGTACTTC. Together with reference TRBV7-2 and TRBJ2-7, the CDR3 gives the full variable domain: GAGVSQSPSNKVTEKGKDVELRCDPISGHTALYWYRQSLGQGLEFLIYFQGNSAPDKSGLPSDRFSAERTGGSVSTLTIQRTQQEDSAVYLCASAQGANYEQYFGPGTRLTVT.

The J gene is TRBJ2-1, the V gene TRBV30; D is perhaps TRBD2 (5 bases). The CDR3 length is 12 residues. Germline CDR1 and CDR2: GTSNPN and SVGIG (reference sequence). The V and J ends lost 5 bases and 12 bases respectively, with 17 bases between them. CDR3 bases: TGTGCCTGGGGAGGACCTTCGGTTGCGCAGTTCTTC. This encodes CAWGGPSVAQFF.

Here the CDR3 reads CATTPRTDNTEAFF. The CDR3 coding sequence is TGTGCCACGACCCCCCGGACAGACAACACTGAAGCTTTCTTT. The chain joins TRBV7-9 to TRBJ1-1; maybe TRBD1 (6 bases). Per the germline V gene, CDR1 is SEHNR and CDR2 is FQNEAQ (reference sequence). V lost 10 bases and J lost 2, with 17 bases in between. The length of the CDR3 is 14 residues.

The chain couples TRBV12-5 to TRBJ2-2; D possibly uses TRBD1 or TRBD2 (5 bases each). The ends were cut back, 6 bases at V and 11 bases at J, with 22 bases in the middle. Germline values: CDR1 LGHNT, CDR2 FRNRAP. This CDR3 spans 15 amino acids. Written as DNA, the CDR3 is TGTGCTAGTGGCCTACCGAGGGGTGACTCCCTAGAGCTGTTTTTT. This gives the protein CASGLPRGDSLELFF. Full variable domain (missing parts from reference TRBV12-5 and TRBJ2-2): DARVTQTPRHKVTEMGQEVTMRCQPILGHNTVFWYRQTMMQGLELLAYFRNRAPLDDSGMPKDRFSAEMPDATLATLKIQPSEPRDSAVYFCASGLPRGDSLELFFGEGSRLTVL.